Each of the 24 T cell receptor beta chains below was sequenced from the same sample in a study of post-analysis software for immune sequencing data. Carried by the TCR beta cDNA libraries were unique molecular identifiers. Using its own MiXCR run on the PCR reads, TCRdb lists one record per CDR3 protein. The sample has 700,000 to 800,000 distinct CDR3 sequences; roughly 27% are singletons. Overall study results and limits: With TRBV5-6, TRBV5-1 and TRBV20-1 included, about five TRBV segments were more frequent in patients than in controls.

Their antigen targets remain unknown. Specimen: blood. These TCRs come from a girl aged 5-17 years with multiple sclerosis.

Concerning this clonotype: One end of the junction is discordant with germline, which a read error may explain. The chain recombines TRBV12-3 or TRBV12-4 with TRBJ2-3; 7 bases agree with TRBD1. The CDR3 is made up of 15 amino acids. As DNA, the CDR3 is TGTGCCAGCAGTTTTAAGGGCCTGGGGACAGATGCGCAGTATTTT. Translated: CASSFKGLGTDAQYF.

This chain's CDR3 is CASRPPGLVHFYEQYF. The CDR3 DNA reads as TGTGCCAGCAGGCCCCCGGGACTAGTTCATTTCTACGAGCAGTACTTC. The rearrangement uses TRBV6-2 or TRBV6-3 and TRBJ2-7; 8 bases align to TRBD2. CDR1 and CDR2 from the germline V gene are MNHEY and SVGEGT. The V gene end was trimmed by 6 bases and the J gene end by 3 bases; junction bases not matched to a gene: 13. The CDR3 has 16 amino acids.

In this sample, this clonotype turned up a few times. V usage is TRBV20-1 and J usage is TRBJ2-5; the match to TRBD2 covers 7 bases. There are 14 residues in the CDR3. V dropped 6 bases and J dropped 5; count of bases not matched to a gene: 12. CDR1 DFQATT and CDR2 SNEGSKA come from the germline V gene (reference sequence). Here the CDR3 reads CSAPRGGSVETQYF. In DNA form, the CDR3 reads TGCAGTGCCCCACGAGGCGGGAGTGTTGAGACCCAGTACTTC.

The chain combines TRBV27 with TRBJ2-3; TRBD2 matches 12 bases. Germline CDR1 is MNHEY and CDR2 is SMNVEV (reference sequence). The junction had 7 bases not matched to a gene; V was cut back by 6 bases and J by 9 bases. The CDR3 covers 14 residues. CDR3 sequence: CASSPGTSGRTQYF. The CDR3 DNA follows: TGTGCCAGCAGCCCCGGGACTAGCGGGCGCACGCAGTATTTT.

The gene calls are TRBV6-2 or TRBV6-3 and TRBJ2-1; a weak D match, TRBD2 (5 bases). V dropped 2 bases and J dropped 6 bases, with 11 bases sitting between them. This CDR3 spans 14 amino acids. Germline lookup yields CDR1 MNHEY and CDR2 SVGEGT. Here the CDR3 reads CASSYAASSNEQFF. The CDR3 nucleotides are TGTGCCAGCAGTTACGCGGCTAGCAGCAATGAGCAGTTCTTC.

There are a few counts of this clonotype. CDR3 loop: CATSREGTLVADEQFF. In DNA, the CDR3 is TGTGCCACCAGCAGAGAAGGGACTCTGGTAGCGGATGAGCAGTTCTTC. The rearrangement uses TRBV15 and TRBJ2-1, with D tentatively TRBD2 (6 bases). The V and J ends lost 0 bases and 8 bases respectively, with 17 bases between them. Germline V gene lookup returns CDR1 LNHNV and CDR2 YYDKDF (reference sequence). The CDR3 has 16 amino acids.

In this sample, this clonotype turned up many times. The V gene is TRBV29-1, the J gene TRBJ2-5; the D call may be TRBD1 or TRBD2 (5 bases each). CDR3 size: 13 residues. From germline, CDR1 is SQVTM and CDR2 ANQGSEA. Trimming took off 8 bases at V and 1 base at J, with 14 bases between the two ends. CDR3: CSSQGRPQETQYF. The CDR3 DNA is TGCAGCTCCCAGGGACGGCCCCAAGAGACCCAGTACTTC.

This clonotype has more than one count but fewer than ten. V and J are TRBV29-1 and TRBJ2-5; possible D gene TRBD2, 6 bases. This CDR3 has 12 amino acids. Trimming stripped 2 bases from V and 5 bases from J, with 9 bases between. In germline, CDR1 is SQVTM, CDR2 ANQGSEA. DNA for the CDR3: TGCAGCGTTGAAACTAGCAGGGAGACCCAGTACTTC. Its protein product is CSVETSRETQYF. The whole variable domain, remainder taken from reference TRBV29-1 and TRBJ2-5, is SAVISQKPSRDICQRGTSLTIQCQVDSQVTMMFWYRQQPGQSLTLIATANQGSEATYESGFVIDKFPISRPNLTFSTLTVSNMSPEDSSIYLCSVETSRETQYFGPGTRLLVL.

A few counts support this clonotype. This sequence joins TRBV20-1 and TRBJ2-1; D is unresolved. Germline CDR1 DFQATT, CDR2 SNEGSKA (reference sequence). The CDR3 has 12 amino acids. Trimming left V 7 bases short and J 3 bases short, with 10 bases between. The DNA for the CDR3 is TGCAGTGGGCGGACCAGCTACAATGAGCAGTTCTTC. It translates to CSGRTSYNEQFF.

The V gene is TRBV11-2, the J gene TRBJ2-3, with D unclear. V was clipped by 1 base and J by 6 bases, with 5 bases between them. The CDR3 is 12 amino acids. The V gene's germline CDR1 is SGHAT and CDR2 FQNNGV. Written as DNA, the CDR3 is TGTGCCAGCAGCTTAGCCATGGATACGCAGTATTTT. Amino acid sequence: CASSLAMDTQYF.

In its sample, this clonotype was seen once. The chain recombines TRBV12-3 or TRBV12-4 with TRBJ2-3; 8 positions match TRBD1. The CDR3 spans 14 residues. V shed 5 bases, J shed 4 bases, and the junction held 5 bases outside the gene matches. CDR3 coding DNA: TGTGCCAGCAGTGACACAGGGGGTGCAGATACGCAGTATTTT. It yields the protein CASSDTGGADTQYF.

This clonotype was recorded once. The V gene is TRBV25-1, the J gene TRBJ1-6, with D possibly matching TRBD1 (5 bases). Germline V gene data show CDR1 as MGHDK and CDR2 as SYGVNS. There are 15 residues in the CDR3. V was cut by 0 bases and J by 10 bases, with 13 bases left in between. In DNA form, the CDR3 reads TGTGCCAGCAGTGAATATCGGGGGGATGGCTCACCCCTCCACTTT. Translation: CASSEYRGDGSPLHF.

This chain links TRBV2 with TRBJ2-3; D remains unclear. V gave up 6 bases and J gave up 6 bases, with 4 bases separating them. There are 10 residues in the CDR3. The germline V gene has CDR1 SNHLY and CDR2 FYNNEI. CDR3: CASRFDTQYF. The CDR3 bases are TGTGCCAGCAGGTTCGATACGCAGTATTTT.

The chain uses TRBV27 and TRBJ2-2; the D is unclear. Looked up from germline, CDR1 is MNHEY and CDR2 is SMNVEV (reference sequence). The CDR3 is 13 residues long. Trimming removed 3 bases at V and 6 bases at J, with 8 bases between. Here the CDR3 DNA reads TGTGCCAGCAGTTTCCAGGTTGCCGGGGAGCTGTTTTTT. Amino acid sequence: CASSFQVAGELFF.

The CDR3 here is CASSLGMHNEQFF. CDR3 DNA sequence: TGTGCCAGCAGCTTGGGGATGCACAATGAGCAGTTCTTC. J is TRBJ2-1 and V is TRBV11-2; D is unclear. Germline CDR1 and CDR2: SGHAT and FQNNGV. V dropped 3 bases and J dropped 5 bases, with 8 bases sitting between them. The CDR3 spans 13 residues.

The V gene is TRBV15, the J gene TRBJ2-6; no clear D gene. The CDR3 sequence is 15 residues long. With 4 bases removed from V and 0 bases from J, the gap between germline ends came to 7 bases. Per germline, CDR1 LNHNV and CDR2 YYDKDF (reference sequence). As DNA, the CDR3 is TGTGCCACCAGCAACAATCCCTCTGGGGCCAACGTCCTGACTTTC. As protein: CATSNNPSGANVLTF. Complete variable domain (other parts from reference TRBV15 and TRBJ2-6): DAMVIQNPRYQVTQFGKPVTLSCSQTLNHNVMYWYQQKSSQAPKLLFHYYDKDFNNEADTPDNFQSRRPNTSFCFLDIRSPGLGDTAMYLCATSNNPSGANVLTFGAGSRLTVL.

This clonotype was recorded a few times. This chain connects TRBV7-2 to TRBJ2-7; 11 bases agree with TRBD2. CDR1 is SGHTA, CDR2 FQGNSA, per germline. The CDR3 loop spans 18 amino acids. Trimming removed 2 bases from V and 7 bases from J; junction bases left unmatched: 16. The CDR3 nucleotides read TGTGCCAGCAGCTTATACCTAAGGGGTAGCGGGAGGGCGCCTGAGCAGTACTTC. Translation gives CASSLYLRGSGRAPEQYF.

This chain connects TRBV2 to TRBJ2-5; D ambiguous. CDR1 SNHLY and CDR2 FYNNEI come from the germline V gene. The CDR3 extends over 16 amino acids. The V end was cut by 7 bases, the J end by 1 base, with 19 bases between. This chain's CDR3 is CASTDGVGSFQETQYF. In nucleotides, the CDR3 is TGTGCCAGCACCGATGGTGTCGGAAGCTTCCAAGAGACCCAGTACTTC.

At least ten counts were recorded for this clonotype. V gene TRBV25-1 combines with J gene TRBJ2-5; TRBD2 is a possible D gene (6 bases). The length of the CDR3 is 14 residues. Germline CDR1 reads MGHDK; CDR2 reads SYGVNS. Deletions cut 6 bases from V and 5 bases from J, with 16 bases between. CDR3 coding DNA: TGTGCCAGCAGGGACGGGGGACCCGCGGAGACCCAGTACTTC. This codes for CASRDGGPAETQYF.

This clonotype was found a few times. The chain has TRBV28 and TRBJ2-5, with 8 positions matching TRBD1. CDR3 length: 15 residues. Germline CDR1 is MDHEN and CDR2 is SYDVKM. J was trimmed by 0 bases and V by 4 bases; bases with no gene match: 4. The CDR3 DNA reads TGTGCCAGCAGTTGGGACAGGCAAAACCAAGAGACCCAGTACTTC. It encodes CASSWDRQNQETQYF. Using reference TRBV28 and TRBJ2-5 for the parts outside the CDR3, the full variable domain is DVKVTQSSRYLVKRTGEKVFLECVQDMDHENMFWYRQDPGLGLRLIYFSYDVKMKEKGDIPEGYSVSREKKERFSLILESASTNQTSMYLCASSWDRQNQETQYFGPGTRLLVL.

CDR3: CASSRNGVSSEATYNEQYF. For the CDR3, the DNA is TGTGCCAGCAGTCGAAATGGGGTCTCTAGCGAGGCCACCTACAATGAGCAGTACTTC. The chain combines TRBV7-3 with TRBJ2-1; the D gene is possibly TRBD2 (6 bases). The assigned J gene may be wrong: the sequence end matches TRBJ2-7 better. CDR1 and CDR2 from the germline V gene are SGHTA and FQGTGA. The CDR3 sequence is 19 residues long.

This sequence joins TRBV9 and TRBJ2-7, with 7 positions matching TRBD2. The CDR3 spans 14 residues. V was pared by 2 bases and J by 6 bases, with 8 bases of the junction left unmatched. CDR1 and CDR2 from the germline V gene are SGDLS and YYNGEE. CDR3 bases: TGTGCCAGCAGCGTTAGGGCGGGAGTCGGCGAGCAGTACTTC. Its protein is CASSVRAGVGEQYF.

The J gene is TRBJ1-1, the V gene TRBV7-6; tentative D call: TRBD1 (5 bases). Looked up from germline, CDR1 is SGHVS and CDR2 is FNYEAQ. The CDR3 runs to 14 residues. The V and J ends lost 3 bases and 1 base respectively, with 9 bases between them. DNA of the CDR3: TGTGCCAGCAGCTTGAACGGGGCGAACACTGAAGCTTTCTTT. It yields the protein CASSLNGANTEAFF.

The chain carries TRBV5-1 and TRBJ2-1; possibly TRBD1 for D (5 bases). The germline CDR1 and CDR2 sequences are SGHRS and YFSETQ. The CDR3 spans 17 residues. Trimming shortened V by 4 bases and J by 0 bases, and 17 bases separated the two germline ends. The CDR3 protein is CASSPGRVAGSYNEQFF. Written as DNA, the CDR3 is TGCGCCAGCAGCCCAGGGCGTGTAGCCGGCTCCTACAATGAGCAGTTCTTC.